This TCR beta chain emerged from a study of response to subunit inactivated influenza vaccine. MiXCR, applied by TCRdb to the RT-PCR reads, yields one record per CDR3 protein. The sample includes about 780,000 distinct CDR3 sequences, approximately 17% of them seen just once. The CDR3 spans 13 residues. Germline CDR1 SNHLY, CDR2 FYNNEI. V lost 8 bases, J lost 5 bases, and 4 bases stayed unmatched. Study-level results: Only a handful of new T cells, the authors suggested, are recruited with each seasonal influenza vaccination.

For this clonotype: Antigen unknown.

This chain connects TRBV2 to TRBJ2-1; 9 bases are shared with TRBD2. The sequence came from a man aged 50-59 years who received an inactivated influenza vaccine. Sequenced here: PBMCs from blood, sampled about 5 days after vaccination. CDR3 sequence reads: CASGRLADNEQFF. CDR3 sequence (DNA): TGTGCCAGCGGCCGACTAGCGGACAATGAGCAGTTCTTC. Filled out from reference TRBV2 and TRBJ2-1, the complete variable domain reads EPEVTQTPSHQVTQMGQEVILRCVPISNHLYFYWYRQILGQKVEFLVSFYNNEISEKSEIFDDQFSVERPDGSNFTLKIRSTKLEDSAMYFCASGRLADNEQFFGPGTRLTVL.